Listed below are T cell receptor beta chains from one sample, sequenced in a study of blood T cell repertoires in COVID-19. Using immunoSEQ multiplex PCR, the repertoire was profiled, and TCRdb retains in-frame clones only, with some absent. In the table there are a few hundred thousand clones, nearly 90% of which are singletons. Sequencing was carried out using peripheral blood. The receptors were sampled from a woman aged 40 to 55 who had recovered from COVID-19. Each CDR3 is given with its conserved first and last residue. Fields, in order: D gene, clone size, J gene, V gene, CDR3 DNA, CDR3 protein. The D gene is left open where the match is weak. A clone size is listed for some rows: how often the clone was seen (once, few, many), or a class if it is expanded.

TRBD2	NA	TRBJ2-2	TRBV11-2	TGTGCCAGCACCCTGGATAGCGGGGTCACCGGGGAGCTGTTTTTT	CASTLDSGVTGELFF
NA	NA	TRBJ2-5	TRBV15	TGTGCCACCAGCAGAGGTCCGGGAGAGACCCAGTACTTC	CATSRGPGETQYF
NA	NA	TRBJ1-2	TRBV12-3/TRBV12-4	TGTGCCAGCAGTCGACAGAACTATGGCTACACCTTC	CASSRQNYGYTF
TRBD1	NA	TRBJ1-2	TRBV5-1	TGCGCCAGCAGCTTGGAAAGGGACAGCCTCGGTGGTGGCTACACCTTC	CASSLERDSLGGGYTF
TRBD2	once	TRBJ2-5	TRBV7-2	TGTGCCAGCAGCTTGAACGGGGGGGCGCAGGAGACCCAGTACTTC	CASSLNGGAQETQYF
TRBD1	NA	TRBJ1-1	TRBV11-3	TGTGCCAGCAGCTACACCCGGGACAGGGAGGCTTTCTTT	CASSYTRDREAFF
TRBD2	few	TRBJ2-3	TRBV30	TGTGCCTGGATGATAGCTAGCGGGAGCACGCAGTATTTT	CAWMIASGSTQYF
TRBD2	NA	TRBJ2-1	TRBV3-1/TRBV3-2	TGTGCCAGCAGCCAGTTTTCTTCGGGGGGACGGTACAATGAGCAGTTCTTC	CASSQFSSGGRYNEQFF
NA	NA	TRBJ1-1	TRBV4-3	TGCGCCAGCAGCCAACAGGGCCGTAGGACTGAAGCTTTCTTT	CASSQQGRRTEAFF
TRBD2	NA	TRBJ2-1	TRBV5-1	TGCGCCAGCAGCCCCGGCACCACTAGCGGGAACCACAATGAGCAGTTCTTC	CASSPGTTSGNHNEQFF
TRBD1	NA	TRBJ1-1	TRBV28	TGTGCCAGCAGCCAACAGGGGGCCATGGCTTTCTTT	CASSQQGAMAFF